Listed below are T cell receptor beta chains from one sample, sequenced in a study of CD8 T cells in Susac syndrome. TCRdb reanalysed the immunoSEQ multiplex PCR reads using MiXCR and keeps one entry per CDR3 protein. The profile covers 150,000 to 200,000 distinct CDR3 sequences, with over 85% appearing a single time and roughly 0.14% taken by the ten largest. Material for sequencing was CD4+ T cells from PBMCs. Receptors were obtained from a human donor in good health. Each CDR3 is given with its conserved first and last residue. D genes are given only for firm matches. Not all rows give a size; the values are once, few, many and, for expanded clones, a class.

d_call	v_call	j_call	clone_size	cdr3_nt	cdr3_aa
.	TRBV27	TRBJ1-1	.	TGTGCCAGCAGTTTAAACAGGGTCACTGAAGCTTTCTTT	CASSLNRVTEAFF
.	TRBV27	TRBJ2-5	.	TGTGCCAGCAGAACCGGACTGGGGACCCAGTACTTC	CASRTGLGTQYF
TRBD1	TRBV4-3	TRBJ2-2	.	TGCGCCAGCAGCCTCGCTTATACAGGGGGAGTCGGGGAGCTGTTTTTT	CASSLAYTGGVGELFF
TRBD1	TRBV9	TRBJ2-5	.	TGTGCCAGCAGCTCTAGACAGGGGGTCCAAGAGACCCAGTACTTC	CASSSRQGVQETQYF
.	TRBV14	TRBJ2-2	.	TGTGCCAGCAGCCAAGAGAGGTCGGGGGCGCGGGGCACCGGGGAGCTGTTTTTT	CASSQERSGARGTGELFF
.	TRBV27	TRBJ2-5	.	TGTGCCAGCAGTTTATCTTTTTGGGAGACCCAGTACTTC	CASSLSFWETQYF
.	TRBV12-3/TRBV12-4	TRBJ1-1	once	TGTGCCACCCTTGAATATCCGGGATCAGGGGCTTTCTTT	CATLEYPGSGAFF
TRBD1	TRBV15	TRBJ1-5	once	TGTGCCACCAGCATCCAGGGGGGTTATCAGCCCCAGCATTTT	CATSIQGGYQPQHF
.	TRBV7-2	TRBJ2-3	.	TGTGCCAGCAGCGTGGACCGGGGATACACAGATACGCAGTATTTT	CASSVDRGYTDTQYF
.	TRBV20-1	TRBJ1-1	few	TGCAGTGTGAGAACGAACACTGAAGCTTTCTTT	CSVRTNTEAFF
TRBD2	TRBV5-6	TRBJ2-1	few	TGTGCCAGCAGCGGGACTAGCAATGAGCAGTTCTTC	CASSGTSNEQFF
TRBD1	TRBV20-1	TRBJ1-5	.	TGCAGTGCAGGACAGGAGTTGAGCAATCAGCCCCAGCATTTT	CSAGQELSNQPQHF
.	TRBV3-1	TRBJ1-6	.	TGTGCCAGCACCCCCTCACGGAGGGTGGATTCACCCCTCCACTTT	CASTPSRRVDSPLHF
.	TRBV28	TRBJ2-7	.	TGTGCCAGCAGTTTACCGGCGGAGACGAAGCAGTACTTC	CASSLPAETKQYF
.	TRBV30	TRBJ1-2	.	TGTGCCTGGATAAGGATCGCCAACTATGGCTACACCTTC	CAWIRIANYGYTF
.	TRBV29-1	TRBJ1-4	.	TGCAGCGTGATGGAAATCGGTGAAAAACTGTTTTTT	CSVMEIGEKLFF
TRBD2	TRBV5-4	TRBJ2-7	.	TGTGCCAGCAGCTACCCGGGACTAGGAGTCGGGGAGCAGTACTTC	CASSYPGLGVGEQYF
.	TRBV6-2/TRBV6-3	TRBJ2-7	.	TGTGCCAGCGGACACTCCGGCGGCGAGCAGTACTTC	CASGHSGGEQYF
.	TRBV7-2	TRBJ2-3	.	TGTGCCAGCAGCTTAGTGTCGGGGAGCGCAGATACGCAGTATTTT	CASSLVSGSADTQYF
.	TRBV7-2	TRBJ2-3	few	TGTGCCAGCAGCTTAGATTGGGCTGGTGGTGAGACGCAGTATTTT	CASSLDWAGGETQYF
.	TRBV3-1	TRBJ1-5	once	TGTGCCAAGCGGGACCGCAGCAATCAGCCCCAGCATTTT	CAKRDRSNQPQHF
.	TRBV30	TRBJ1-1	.	TGTGCCTGGAGCTCGTACAGGGACAACACTGAAGCTTTCTTT	CAWSSYRDNTEAFF
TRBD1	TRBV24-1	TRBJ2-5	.	TGTGCCACCAGTGAGACGACAGGGGCGGGAGAGACCCAGTACTTC	CATSETTGAGETQYF
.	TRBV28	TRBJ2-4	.	TGTGCCAGCAGTGACGGGGGCCAGGGTAACATTCAGTACTTC	CASSDGGQGNIQYF
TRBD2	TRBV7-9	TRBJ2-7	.	TGTGCCAGCAACCCTCCGGGCGGGGGGGCCTCCTACGAGCAGTACTTC	CASNPPGGGASYEQYF
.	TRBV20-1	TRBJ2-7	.	TGCAGTGCTAGAGACGAGAGCTCCTACGAGCAGTACTTC	CSARDESSYEQYF
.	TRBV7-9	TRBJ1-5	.	TGTGCCAGCAGCGTAGGACAGAGCAATCAGCCCCAGCATTTT	CASSVGQSNQPQHF
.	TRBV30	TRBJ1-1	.	TGTGCCTGTCTCCGCAGCTCTGAAGCTTTCTTT	CACLRSSEAFF
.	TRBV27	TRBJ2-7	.	TGTGCCAGCAGTTCCCCGGGCGTCTCCTACGAGCAGTACTTC	CASSSPGVSYEQYF
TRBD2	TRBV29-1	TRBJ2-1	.	TGCAGCGTTGAAGGGGGCGGGAGCTCCTACAATGAGCAGTTCTTC	CSVEGGGSSYNEQFF
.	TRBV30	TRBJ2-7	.	TGTGCCTTGGGGGCCCAGTACTTC	CALGAQYF
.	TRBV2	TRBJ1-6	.	TGTGCCAGCATCCCACAAGGCCGTTCTAATTCACCCCTCCACTTT	CASIPQGRSNSPLHF
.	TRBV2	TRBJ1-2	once	TGTGCCAGCCGCCCAGGTACCTATGGCTACACCTTC	CASRPGTYGYTF
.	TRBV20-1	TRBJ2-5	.	TGCAGTGCTAGAGATGTGCGCGTTCAAGAGACCCAGTACTTC	CSARDVRVQETQYF
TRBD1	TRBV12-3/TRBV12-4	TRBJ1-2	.	TGTGCCAGCAGGATCCAGGACAGGGGTGGCGGCTACACCTTC	CASRIQDRGGGYTF
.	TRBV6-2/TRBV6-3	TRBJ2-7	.	TGTGCCAGCAGTCTTACGGTTGCCTCCTACGAGCAGTACTTC	CASSLTVASYEQYF
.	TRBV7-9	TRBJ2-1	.	TGTGCCAGCACTCCCCAGTCAGGGTATAGACAGTTCTTC	CASTPQSGYRQFF
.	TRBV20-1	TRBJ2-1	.	TGCAGTGCTAGAGGGGCGGTGGGGCAGGCTTACAATGAGCAGTTCTTC	CSARGAVGQAYNEQFF
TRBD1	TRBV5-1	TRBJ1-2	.	TGCGCCAGCAGCCAGGGACAGGGAAGGAGCTATGGCTACACCTTC	CASSQGQGRSYGYTF
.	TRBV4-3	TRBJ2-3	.	TGCGCCAGCAGCGACAGAGTTAGCACAGATACGCAGTATTTT	CASSDRVSTDTQYF
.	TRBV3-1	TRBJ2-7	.	TGTGCCAGCAGCCAAGGGACACCGACCTACGAGCAGTACTTC	CASSQGTPTYEQYF
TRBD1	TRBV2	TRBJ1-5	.	TGTGCCAGCAGTGACCGGACAGGGGACCAGCCCCAGCATTTT	CASSDRTGDQPQHF
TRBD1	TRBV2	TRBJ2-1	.	TGTGCCAGCAGCCGGGACAGGTTGGGATACAATGAGCAGTTCTTC	CASSRDRLGYNEQFF
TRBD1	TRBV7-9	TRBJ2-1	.	TGTGCCAGCAGCTTAGCGGGACAGGGTCGAACCAATGAGCAGTTCTTC	CASSLAGQGRTNEQFF
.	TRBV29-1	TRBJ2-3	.	TGCAGCGTTGTGATACTGGCAGATACGCAGTATTTT	CSVVILADTQYF
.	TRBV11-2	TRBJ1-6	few	TGTGCCAGCAGCTTAAGTCAGGGGAATTCACCCCTCCACTTT	CASSLSQGNSPLHF
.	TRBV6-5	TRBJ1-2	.	TGTGCCAGCAGGAATCCTCAGGGGAGATGGGGCTACACCTTC	CASRNPQGRWGYTF
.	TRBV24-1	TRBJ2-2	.	TGTGCCACCAGTGCCTTAGCGTCCGGGGAGCTGTTTTTT	CATSALASGELFF
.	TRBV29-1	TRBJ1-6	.	TGCAGCGTTTTAGACCCGACAGATTATAATTCACCCCTCCACTTT	CSVLDPTDYNSPLHF
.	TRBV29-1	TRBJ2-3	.	TGCAGCGTTGATGTCAGCATCACAGATACGCAGTATTTT	CSVDVSITDTQYF